The entry that follows covers one T cell receptor beta chain sequence. The specificity of this receptor is unknown. Base qualities are missing; no much larger clone stands one base away. Synthetic TCR analog templates were spiked into each PCR so that absolute template abundance could be estimated from read counts. The immunoSEQ assay used bias-controlled V and J gene primers to amplify TCRbeta CDR3 regions from genomic DNA. Sequencing of rearranged TCRbeta segments was done at approximately 20X coverage. Per the original workflow: Clustering was used to correct sequencing errors, and CDR3s were annotated against IMGT so that V, D and J genes could be assigned. Downstream analyses used only productive TCRbeta rearrangements, leaving out any out-of-frame or stop-codon sequences. To compute clonality, Shannon entropy was normalized by the log of the number of unique productive sequences and then subtracted from one. Fisher's exact test with Benjamini-Hochberg correction, at a threshold of adjusted p below 0.01, was used to find clones that differed between time points or between blood and tumor. TCRdb stores this immuneACCESS table with in-frame sequences only. Part of the clones is absent; in the studies checked, under half of the shortfall reflects unresolved V genes, and no reason is known for the rest. V, J and clone size were drawn from that table, and D and trimming were deduced from the DNA. The sample table contains tens of thousands of clones; only one count was recorded for about four fifths of them. The ten top clones hold 3.2% of the sample.

This entry is derived from a study of PD-L1 blockade in urothelial cancer (dated by TCRdb to the late 2010s). For the wider study: Therapy was started in about 2014 for all patients, and atezolizumab 1,200 mg was administered intravenously every 3 weeks. An ECOG performance status of 0 or 1 was recorded for the patients, and 0 to 3 prior chemotherapy regimens had been received by the patients. Roughly 10 patients achieved durable clinical benefit and approximately 19 did not. About 90% of the roughly 29 patients were males with bladder-origin urothelial cancer, and about 65% of the 29 reported a prior smoking history. Pretreatment tumor samples and matched peripheral blood, collected serially before and after atezolizumab treatment, underwent TCR sequencing. The study was an exploratory multi-omic analysis of somatic, immune and clinical correlates of response to PD-L1 blockade with atezolizumab in urothelial cancer. Progression-free survival longer than 6 months counted as durable clinical benefit, and TCR features were additionally tested against both progression-free and overall survival. Blood samples were analyzed at 3 weeks after treatment start (second dose) and at 6 weeks after treatment start. Twenty-nine patients had pretreatment blood TCR-seq, about 25 had at least one posttreatment blood collection, and about 25 had tumor TCR-seq. Whole exome sequencing and RNA sequencing of pretreatment tumors were performed alongside TCR sequencing in the same patients. A median of roughly 140,000 T cells and around 81,000 unique TCRs was obtained from blood samples, and a median clonality of around 0.08 was observed.

The full study reports these points: Because of the small sample size (n ≈ 29) and the many exploratory analyses performed, the results are intended to be regarded as hypothesis-generating. At 3 weeks after the start of treatment, tumor-associated TCR clones in peripheral blood had expanded more in patients with durable benefit (n ≈ 20, p = 0.022). Improved progression-free and overall survival was associated with having pretreatment peripheral blood TCR clonality below the median.

Its CDR3 holds 14 amino acids, cysteine through phenylalanine. The kept DNA is CDR3 alone, 42 bases in frame from the first base. Looking up the germline V gene yields CDR1 SGHRS and CDR2 YFSETQ. Trimming accounts for 0 bases at V and 3 bases at J, while the number of junction bases matched to no gene is 3. The time point label, read with the paper, signifies: pretreatment peripheral blood. The cohort comprised nearly 30 patients with locally advanced or metastatic urothelial carcinoma treated at Memorial Sloan Kettering on a trial protocol. Peripheral blood mononuclear cells were collected pretreatment and during treatment, with between 1 and 8 total time points per patient. The Qiagen DNeasy Blood extraction kit was used to purify genomic DNA from total PBMCs and from tumor samples. PBMCs were collected pretreatment and during treatment, and were isolated and stored as previously described.

The TCR comes from a man aged 65 to 79 with urothelial cancer. Sample: PBMCs, taken around atezolizumab (anti-PD-L1) treatment. Recombination linked TRBV5-1 to TRBJ2-7; the central 7 bases match TRBD2. The DNA sequence is TGCGCCAGCAGCTTGGAAGGGGAGGGCTACGAGCAGTACTTC. It encodes CASSLEGEGYEQYF. Here the CDR3 is joined to the reference TRBV5-1 and TRBJ2-7 genes, and the full variable domain is: KAGVTQTPRYLIKTRGQQVTLSCSPISGHRSVSWYQQTPGQGLQFLFEYFSETQRNKGNFPGRFSGRQFSNSRSEMNVSTLELGDSALYLCASSLEGEGYEQYFGPGTRLTVT.